This T cell receptor (beta chain) was captured in a study of radiation and T cells in renal cell carcinoma. General study points: Without pretreatment biopsies, baseline tumor clonotype presence was undetermined.

In regard to this clone: Its antigen is unknown.

Time point here: baseline pretreatment blood. As to treatment: 15 Gy SBRT to primary tumor, nephrectomy 4 weeks later. V was shortened by 0 bases and J by 7 bases, with 16 bases between the two germline ends. CDR1 is LGHNA and CDR2 is YNFKEQ in the germline V gene. CDR3 length: 15 amino acids. Sequenced by immunoSEQ multiplex PCR; TCRdb stores in-frame clones only, minus some. The sample records roughly 120,000 clones, around 83% being singletons. The TCR comes from a woman aged 55-70 years with renal cell carcinoma. This chain connects TRBV4-2 to TRBJ2-7, with a possible D match to TRBD1 (5 bases). Sequencing was performed on blood, taken from a patient whose treatment included radiotherapy and nephrectomy. This CDR3 is CASSQDRTPFEEQYF. DNA for the CDR3: TGTGCCAGCAGCCAAGATCGGACACCTTTTGAGGAGCAGTACTTC.